The clone carrying this TCR beta chain was counted ten times or more. The data stem from a study of CD8+CD57+ T cells in acquired aplastic anemia. J gave up 7 bases and V 1 base, and 4 bases lay outside the gene matches. Germline CDR1 SGHAT, CDR2 FQNNGV. This CDR3 has 15 amino acids. Genomic DNA, the template, was used for profiling of the TCR beta VDJ and CDR3. TCRdb recomputed calls from the reads with MiXCR, one row per CDR3 protein. The sample yields about 190,000 distinct CDR3 sequences, just under 50% seen once. Previously, flow cytometry had revealed CD8+CD57+ cell expansion in the patients chosen for sequencing.

What was sequenced was sorted CD4+, CD8+, or CD8+CD57+ T cells (not recorded which) from PBMCs. The rearrangement links TRBV11-2 to TRBJ2-1, with 10 bases matching TRBD2. The clonotype originates from a human donor with aplastic anemia. The CDR3 DNA follows: TGTGCCAGCAGCTTAGTAGCGGGAGGAGGTAATGAGCAGTTCTTC. Its protein is CASSLVAGGGNEQFF.